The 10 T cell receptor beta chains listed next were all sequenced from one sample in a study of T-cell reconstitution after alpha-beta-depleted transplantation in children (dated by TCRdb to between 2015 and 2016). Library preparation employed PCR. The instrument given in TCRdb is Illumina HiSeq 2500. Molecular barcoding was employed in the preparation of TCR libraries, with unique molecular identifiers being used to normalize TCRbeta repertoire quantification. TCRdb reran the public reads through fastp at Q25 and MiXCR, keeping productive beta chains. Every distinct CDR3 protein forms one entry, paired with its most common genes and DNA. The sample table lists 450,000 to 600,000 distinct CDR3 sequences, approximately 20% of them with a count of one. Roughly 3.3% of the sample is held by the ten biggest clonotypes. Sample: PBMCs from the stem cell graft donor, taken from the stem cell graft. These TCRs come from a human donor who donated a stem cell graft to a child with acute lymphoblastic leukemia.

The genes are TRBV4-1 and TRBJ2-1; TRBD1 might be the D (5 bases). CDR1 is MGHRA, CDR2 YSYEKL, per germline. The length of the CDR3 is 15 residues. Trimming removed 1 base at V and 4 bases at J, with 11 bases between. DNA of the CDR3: TGCGCCAGCAGCCAAGCGTTGGACAAGTACAATGAGCAGTTCTTC. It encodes CASSQALDKYNEQFF.

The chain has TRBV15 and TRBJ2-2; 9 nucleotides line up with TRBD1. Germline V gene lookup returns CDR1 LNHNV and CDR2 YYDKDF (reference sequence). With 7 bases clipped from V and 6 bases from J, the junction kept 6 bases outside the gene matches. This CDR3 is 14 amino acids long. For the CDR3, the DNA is TGTGCCACCATAGGGACAGGGTTATCCGGGGAGCTGTTTTTT. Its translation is CATIGTGLSGELFF.

The CDR3 reads CSARRTDIEQFF. The CDR3 coding sequence is TGCAGTGCTAGGAGGACAGATATAGAGCAGTTCTTC. This rearrangement joins TRBV20-1 to TRBJ2-1; D is perhaps TRBD1 (6 bases). The CDR3 length is 12 residues. The V gene's germline CDR1 is DFQATT and CDR2 SNEGSKA (reference sequence). The V end lost 3 bases, the J end lost 10 bases, and 13 bases lay between the germline ends.

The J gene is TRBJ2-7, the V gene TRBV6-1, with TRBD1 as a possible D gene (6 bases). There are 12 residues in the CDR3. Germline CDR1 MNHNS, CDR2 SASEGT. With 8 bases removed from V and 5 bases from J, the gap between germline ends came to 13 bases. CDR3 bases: TGTGCCAGCGGGGGCCAGGTGAACGAGCAGTACTTC. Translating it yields CASGGQVNEQYF.

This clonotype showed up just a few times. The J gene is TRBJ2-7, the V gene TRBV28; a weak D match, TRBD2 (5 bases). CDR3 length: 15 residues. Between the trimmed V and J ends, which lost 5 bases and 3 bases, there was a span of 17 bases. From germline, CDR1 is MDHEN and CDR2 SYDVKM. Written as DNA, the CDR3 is TGTGCCAGCAGTCCCTACCGGGGAGTGAACTACGAGCAGTACTTC. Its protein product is CASSPYRGVNYEQYF.

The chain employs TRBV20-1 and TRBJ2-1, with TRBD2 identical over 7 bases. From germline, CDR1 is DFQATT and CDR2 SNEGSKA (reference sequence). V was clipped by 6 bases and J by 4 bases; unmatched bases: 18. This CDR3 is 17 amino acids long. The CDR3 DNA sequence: TGCAGTGCCTCCGCTGGGCGGGAGAAGGCATGGTACAATGAGCAGTTCTTC. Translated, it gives CSASAGREKAWYNEQFF.

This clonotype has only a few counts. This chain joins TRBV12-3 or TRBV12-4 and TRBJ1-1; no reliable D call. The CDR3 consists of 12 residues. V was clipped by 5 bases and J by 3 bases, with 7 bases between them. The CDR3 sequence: CASSGIYTEAFF. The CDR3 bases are TGTGCCAGCAGTGGGATTTACACTGAAGCTTTCTTT.

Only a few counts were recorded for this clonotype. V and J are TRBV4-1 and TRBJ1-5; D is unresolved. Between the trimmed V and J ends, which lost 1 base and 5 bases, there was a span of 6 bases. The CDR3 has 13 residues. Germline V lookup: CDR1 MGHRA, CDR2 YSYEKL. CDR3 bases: TGCGCCAGCAGCCAAGGACCCTATCAGCCCCAGCATTTT. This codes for CASSQGPYQPQHF.

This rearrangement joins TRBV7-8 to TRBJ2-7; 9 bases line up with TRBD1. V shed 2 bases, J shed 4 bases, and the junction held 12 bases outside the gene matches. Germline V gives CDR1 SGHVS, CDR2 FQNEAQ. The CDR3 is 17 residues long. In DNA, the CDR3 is TGTGCCAGCAGCTTAAACATCGGCCCGGGACAGGGATACGAGCAGTACTTC. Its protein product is CASSLNIGPGQGYEQYF.

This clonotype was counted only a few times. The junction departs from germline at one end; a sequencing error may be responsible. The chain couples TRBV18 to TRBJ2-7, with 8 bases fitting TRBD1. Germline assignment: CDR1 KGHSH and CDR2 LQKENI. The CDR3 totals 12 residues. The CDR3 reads CASSPVTGGPSF. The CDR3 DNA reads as TGTGCCAGCTCACCAGTCACAGGGGGGCCCTCATTC.